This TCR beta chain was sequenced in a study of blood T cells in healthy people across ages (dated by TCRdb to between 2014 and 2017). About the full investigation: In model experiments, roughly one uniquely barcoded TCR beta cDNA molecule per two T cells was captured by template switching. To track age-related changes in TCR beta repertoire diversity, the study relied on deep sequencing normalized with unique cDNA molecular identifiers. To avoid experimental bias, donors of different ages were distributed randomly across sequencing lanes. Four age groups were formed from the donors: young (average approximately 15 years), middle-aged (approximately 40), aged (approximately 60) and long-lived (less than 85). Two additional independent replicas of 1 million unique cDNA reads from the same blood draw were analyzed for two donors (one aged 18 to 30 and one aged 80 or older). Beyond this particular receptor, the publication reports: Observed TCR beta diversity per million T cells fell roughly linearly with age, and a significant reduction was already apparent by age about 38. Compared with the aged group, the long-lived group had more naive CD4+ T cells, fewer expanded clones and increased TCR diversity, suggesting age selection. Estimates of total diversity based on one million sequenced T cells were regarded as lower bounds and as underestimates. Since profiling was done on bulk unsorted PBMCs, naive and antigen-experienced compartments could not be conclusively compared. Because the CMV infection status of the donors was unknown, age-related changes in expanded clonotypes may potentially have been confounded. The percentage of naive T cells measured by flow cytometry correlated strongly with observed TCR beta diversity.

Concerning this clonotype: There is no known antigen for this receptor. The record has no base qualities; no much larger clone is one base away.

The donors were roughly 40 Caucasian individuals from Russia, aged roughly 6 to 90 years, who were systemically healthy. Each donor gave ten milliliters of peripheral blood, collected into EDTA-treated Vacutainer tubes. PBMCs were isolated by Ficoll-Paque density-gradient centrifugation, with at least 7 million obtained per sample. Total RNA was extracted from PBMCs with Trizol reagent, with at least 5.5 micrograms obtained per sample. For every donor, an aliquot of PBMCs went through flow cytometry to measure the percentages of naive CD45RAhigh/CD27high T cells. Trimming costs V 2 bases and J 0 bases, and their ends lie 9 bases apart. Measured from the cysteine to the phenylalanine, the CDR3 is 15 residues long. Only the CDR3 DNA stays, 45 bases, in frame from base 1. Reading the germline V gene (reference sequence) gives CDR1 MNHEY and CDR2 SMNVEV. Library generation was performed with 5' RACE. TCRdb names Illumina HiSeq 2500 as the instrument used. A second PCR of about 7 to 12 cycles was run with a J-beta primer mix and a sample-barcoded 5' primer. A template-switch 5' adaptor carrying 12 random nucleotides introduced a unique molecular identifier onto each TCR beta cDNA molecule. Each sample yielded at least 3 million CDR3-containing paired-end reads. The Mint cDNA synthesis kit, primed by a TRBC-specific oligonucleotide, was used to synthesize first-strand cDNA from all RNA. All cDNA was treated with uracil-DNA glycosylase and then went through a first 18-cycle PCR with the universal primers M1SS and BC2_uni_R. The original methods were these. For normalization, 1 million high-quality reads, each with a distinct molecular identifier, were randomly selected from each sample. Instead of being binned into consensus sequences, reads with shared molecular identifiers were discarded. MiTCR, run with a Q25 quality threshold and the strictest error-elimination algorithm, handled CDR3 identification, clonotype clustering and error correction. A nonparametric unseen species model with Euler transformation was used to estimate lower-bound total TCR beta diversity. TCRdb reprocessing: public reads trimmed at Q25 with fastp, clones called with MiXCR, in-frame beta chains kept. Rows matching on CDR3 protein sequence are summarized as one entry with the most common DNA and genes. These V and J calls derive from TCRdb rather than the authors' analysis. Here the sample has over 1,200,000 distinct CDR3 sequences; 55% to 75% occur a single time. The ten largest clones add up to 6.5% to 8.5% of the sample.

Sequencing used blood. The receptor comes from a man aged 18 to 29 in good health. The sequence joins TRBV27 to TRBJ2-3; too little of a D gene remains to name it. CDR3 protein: CASSLVRVSTDTQYF. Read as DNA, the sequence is TGTGCCAGCAGTTTAGTACGGGTTAGCACAGATACGCAGTATTTT.